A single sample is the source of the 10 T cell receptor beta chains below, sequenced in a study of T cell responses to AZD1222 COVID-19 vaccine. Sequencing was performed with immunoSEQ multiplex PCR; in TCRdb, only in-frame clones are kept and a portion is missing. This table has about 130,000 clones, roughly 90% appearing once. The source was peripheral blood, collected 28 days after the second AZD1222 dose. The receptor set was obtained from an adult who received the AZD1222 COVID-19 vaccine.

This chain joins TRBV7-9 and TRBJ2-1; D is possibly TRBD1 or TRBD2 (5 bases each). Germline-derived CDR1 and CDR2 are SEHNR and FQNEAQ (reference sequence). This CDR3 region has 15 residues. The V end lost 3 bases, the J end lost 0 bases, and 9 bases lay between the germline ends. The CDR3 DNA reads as TGTGCCAGCAGCTTCCCCGGGACCTCCTACAATGAGCAGTTCTTC. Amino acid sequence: CASSFPGTSYNEQFF.

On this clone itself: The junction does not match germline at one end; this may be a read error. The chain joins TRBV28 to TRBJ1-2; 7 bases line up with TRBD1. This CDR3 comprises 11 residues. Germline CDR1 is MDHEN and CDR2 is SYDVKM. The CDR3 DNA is TGTGCCAGTAAAATACAGGGGACCCCCTCCTTC. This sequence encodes CASKIQGTPSF.

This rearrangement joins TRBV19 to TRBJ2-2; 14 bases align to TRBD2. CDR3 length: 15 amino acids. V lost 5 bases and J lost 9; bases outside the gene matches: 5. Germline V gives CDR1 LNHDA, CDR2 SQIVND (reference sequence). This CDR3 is CASSPGTSGSRELFF. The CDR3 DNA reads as TGTGCCAGTAGTCCGGGGACTAGCGGGAGTAGGGAGCTGTTTTTT.

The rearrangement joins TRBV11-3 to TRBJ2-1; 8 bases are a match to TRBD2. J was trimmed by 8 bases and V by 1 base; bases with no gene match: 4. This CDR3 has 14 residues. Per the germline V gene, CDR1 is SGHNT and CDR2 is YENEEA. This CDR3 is CASSLGAGADEQFF. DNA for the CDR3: TGTGCCAGCAGCTTAGGAGCGGGGGCCGATGAGCAGTTCTTC.

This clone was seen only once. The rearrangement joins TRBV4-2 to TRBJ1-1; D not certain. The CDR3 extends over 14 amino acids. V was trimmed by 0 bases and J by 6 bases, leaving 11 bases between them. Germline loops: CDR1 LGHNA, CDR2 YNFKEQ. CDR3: CASSQDQGWPEAFF. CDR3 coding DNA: TGTGCCAGCAGCCAAGATCAAGGGTGGCCTGAAGCTTTCTTT.

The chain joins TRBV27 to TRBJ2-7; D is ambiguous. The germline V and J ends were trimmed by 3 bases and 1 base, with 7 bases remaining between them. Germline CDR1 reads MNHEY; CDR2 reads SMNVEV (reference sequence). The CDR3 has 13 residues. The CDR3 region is CASSFWGSYEQYF. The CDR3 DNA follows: TGTGCCAGCAGTTTTTGGGGTTCCTACGAGCAGTACTTC.

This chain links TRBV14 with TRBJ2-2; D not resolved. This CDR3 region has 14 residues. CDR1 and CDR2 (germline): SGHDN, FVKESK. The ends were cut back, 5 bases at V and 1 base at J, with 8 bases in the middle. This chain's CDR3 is CASSVDWNTGELFF. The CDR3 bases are TGTGCCAGCAGCGTTGACTGGAACACCGGGGAGCTGTTTTTT.

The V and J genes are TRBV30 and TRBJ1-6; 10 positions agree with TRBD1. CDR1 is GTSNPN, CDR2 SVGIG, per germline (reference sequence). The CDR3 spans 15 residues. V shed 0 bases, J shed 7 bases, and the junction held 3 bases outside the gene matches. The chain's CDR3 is CAWSVRTGGNSPLHF. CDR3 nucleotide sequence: TGTGCCTGGAGTGTTAGGACAGGGGGAAATTCACCCCTCCACTTT.

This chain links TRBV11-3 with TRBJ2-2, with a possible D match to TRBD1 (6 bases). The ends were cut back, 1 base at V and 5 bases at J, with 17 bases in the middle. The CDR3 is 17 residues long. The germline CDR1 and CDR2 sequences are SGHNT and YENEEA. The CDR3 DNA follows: TGTGCCAGCAGCTTAGGAGGGGGTGAACCCCGAACCGGGGAGCTGTTTTTT. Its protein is CASSLGGGEPRTGELFF.

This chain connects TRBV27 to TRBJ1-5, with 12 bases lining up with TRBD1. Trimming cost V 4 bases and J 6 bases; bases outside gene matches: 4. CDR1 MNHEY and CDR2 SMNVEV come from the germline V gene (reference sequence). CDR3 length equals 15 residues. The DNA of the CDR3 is TGTGCCAGCAGTTCGGGACAGGGGGCCATTCAGCCCCAGCATTTT. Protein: CASSSGQGAIQPQHF.